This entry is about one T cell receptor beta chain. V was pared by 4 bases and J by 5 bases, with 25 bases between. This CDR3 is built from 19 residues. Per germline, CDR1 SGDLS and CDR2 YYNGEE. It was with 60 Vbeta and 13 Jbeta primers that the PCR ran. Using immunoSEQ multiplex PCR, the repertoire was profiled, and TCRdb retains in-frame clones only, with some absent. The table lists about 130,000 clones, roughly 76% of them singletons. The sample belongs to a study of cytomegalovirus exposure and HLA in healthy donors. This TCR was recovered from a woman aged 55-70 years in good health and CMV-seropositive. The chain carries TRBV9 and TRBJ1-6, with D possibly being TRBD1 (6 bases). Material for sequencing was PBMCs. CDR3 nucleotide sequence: TGTGCCAGCAGCACCCGAGAATACCACAGGGAACCTAATAATTCACCCCTCCACTTT. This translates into CASSTREYHREPNNSPLHF.